This is a list of T cell receptor beta chains from one sample in a study of blood T cell repertoires in COVID-19. Assay used: immunoSEQ multiplex PCR; TCRdb lists only in-frame clones, some missing. The sample contains about 190,000 clones, 88% of which appear only once. Specimen: peripheral blood. The receptor set was obtained from a human donor in a cohort sampled during active COVID-19. The CDR3 runs from the conserved cysteine through the conserved F or W. Fields, in order: D gene, V gene, clone size, J gene, CDR3 protein, CDR3 DNA. D genes are given only for firm matches. Only some rows state a clone size, as once, few, many or a class for expanded clones.

d_gene: .; v_gene: TRBV7-2; abundance: .; j_gene: TRBJ2-3; CDR3aa: CASSTTGDTQYF; CDR3nt: TGTGCCAGCAGCACTACCGGGGATACGCAGTATTTT
d_gene: TRBD1; v_gene: TRBV2; abundance: .; j_gene: TRBJ2-6; CDR3aa: CASSRWNRDSTFGANVLTF; CDR3nt: TGTGCCAGCAGTAGGTGGAACCGGGACAGCACATTTGGAGCCAACGTCCTGACTTTC
d_gene: TRBD2; v_gene: TRBV7-2; abundance: .; j_gene: TRBJ2-3; CDR3aa: CASSLAAPSGGGGTQYF; CDR3nt: TGTGCCAGCAGCCTAGCCGCCCCTAGCGGGGGCGGAGGTACGCAGTATTTT
d_gene: .; v_gene: TRBV18; abundance: .; j_gene: TRBJ1-5; CDR3aa: CASSPLGGDQPQHF; CDR3nt: TGTGCCAGCTCACCACTCGGGGGGGATCAGCCCCAGCATTTT
d_gene: TRBD1; v_gene: TRBV16; abundance: .; j_gene: TRBJ2-7; CDR3aa: CASSQWGQGYRDEQYF; CDR3nt: TGTGCCAGCAGCCAATGGGGACAGGGCTATAGGGACGAGCAGTACTTC
d_gene: .; v_gene: TRBV7-2; abundance: .; j_gene: TRBJ2-7; CDR3aa: CASSLGLRYYEQYF; CDR3nt: TGTGCCAGCAGCTTGGGACTCCGTTACTACGAGCAGTACTTC
d_gene: TRBD1; v_gene: TRBV9; abundance: .; j_gene: TRBJ1-2; CDR3aa: CASSVQGANYGYTF; CDR3nt: TGTGCCAGCAGCGTACAGGGGGCGAACTATGGCTACACCTTC
d_gene: .; v_gene: TRBV27; abundance: few; j_gene: TRBJ1-1; CDR3aa: CASSYSQVGTEAFF; CDR3nt: TGTGCCAGCAGTTATAGTCAGGTTGGGACTGAAGCTTTCTTT
d_gene: .; v_gene: TRBV30; abundance: .; j_gene: TRBJ1-1; CDR3aa: CAWSAPVTTVNTEAFF; CDR3nt: TGTGCCTGGAGCGCACCCGTAACGACAGTGAACACTGAAGCTTTCTTT
d_gene: .; v_gene: TRBV18; abundance: .; j_gene: TRBJ1-6; CDR3aa: CASSAGTLLMDSPLHF; CDR3nt: TGTGCCAGCTCAGCAGGGACTTTACTAATGGATTCACCCCTCCACTTT
d_gene: .; v_gene: TRBV6-2/TRBV6-3; abundance: .; j_gene: TRBJ2-3; CDR3aa: CASSYSMASATDTQYF; CDR3nt: TGTGCCAGCAGTTACTCGATGGCTAGCGCCACAGATACGCAGTATTTT
d_gene: TRBD2; v_gene: TRBV11-2; abundance: .; j_gene: TRBJ2-7; CDR3aa: CASSKSLAGGPYEQYF; CDR3nt: TGTGCCAGCAGCAAATCACTAGCGGGAGGCCCCTACGAGCAGTACTTC
d_gene: TRBD2; v_gene: TRBV28; abundance: .; j_gene: TRBJ2-7; CDR3aa: CASRSGTSGSFEQYF; CDR3nt: TGTGCCAGCAGGTCGGGGACTAGCGGGAGCTTCGAGCAGTACTTC
d_gene: TRBD1; v_gene: TRBV7-2; abundance: few; j_gene: TRBJ1-5; CDR3aa: CASSLGGQGRGRQPQHF; CDR3nt: TGTGCCAGCAGCTTAGGAGGACAGGGTAGGGGAAGGCAGCCCCAGCATTTT
d_gene: TRBD1; v_gene: TRBV3-1/TRBV3-2; abundance: .; j_gene: TRBJ1-4; CDR3aa: CASSQLQGLKGQEKLFF; CDR3nt: TGTGCCAGCAGCCAATTACAGGGGCTGAAGGGACAAGAAAAACTGTTTTTT
d_gene: TRBD1; v_gene: TRBV7-2; abundance: .; j_gene: TRBJ1-1; CDR3aa: CASSYRGGNTEAFF; CDR3nt: TGTGCCAGCAGCTACAGGGGCGGGAACACTGAAGCTTTCTTT
d_gene: .; v_gene: TRBV10-3; abundance: .; j_gene: TRBJ1-3; CDR3aa: CAISESRLRNTIYF; CDR3nt: TGTGCCATCAGTGAGTCAAGACTAAGAAACACCATATATTTT
d_gene: .; v_gene: TRBV28; abundance: .; j_gene: TRBJ2-7; CDR3aa: CASSTPRYEQYF; CDR3nt: TGTGCCAGCAGTACCCCGCGATACGAGCAGTACTTC
d_gene: TRBD1; v_gene: TRBV28; abundance: .; j_gene: TRBJ1-2; CDR3aa: CASRDTRQGTNYGYTF; CDR3nt: TGTGCCAGCCGGGACACACGACAGGGGACTAACTATGGCTACACCTTC
d_gene: .; v_gene: TRBV7-2; abundance: once; j_gene: TRBJ2-3; CDR3aa: CASSPDRLGGTQYF; CDR3nt: TGTGCCAGCAGCCCCGATCGACTAGGCGGTACGCAGTATTTT
d_gene: .; v_gene: TRBV30; abundance: .; j_gene: TRBJ2-5; CDR3aa: CAWRPRQVGQETQYF; CDR3nt: TGTGCCTGGAGACCTCGACAGGTCGGACAAGAGACCCAGTACTTC
d_gene: TRBD1; v_gene: TRBV12-3/TRBV12-4; abundance: few; j_gene: TRBJ2-1; CDR3aa: CASSRDREGEQFF; CDR3nt: TGTGCCAGCAGTCGGGACAGGGAGGGTGAGCAGTTCTTC
d_gene: .; v_gene: TRBV3-1/TRBV3-2; abundance: .; j_gene: TRBJ2-2; CDR3aa: CASSQDRGRGTGELFF; CDR3nt: TGTGCCAGCAGCCAAGATAGAGGGCGGGGAACCGGGGAGCTGTTTTTT
d_gene: .; v_gene: TRBV4-1; abundance: .; j_gene: TRBJ1-2; CDR3aa: CASSLGLGLDYGYTF; CDR3nt: TGCGCCAGCAGCTTGGGTCTGGGGCTTGACTATGGCTACACCTTC
d_gene: TRBD1; v_gene: TRBV29-1; abundance: .; j_gene: TRBJ2-5; CDR3aa: CSVAKGQGLETQYF; CDR3nt: TGCAGCGTAGCCAAGGGACAGGGGTTGGAGACCCAGTACTTC
d_gene: TRBD1; v_gene: TRBV6-5; abundance: .; j_gene: TRBJ2-1; CDR3aa: CASRGTGGSYNEQFF; CDR3nt: TGTGCCAGCAGGGGAACAGGGGGCTCCTACAATGAGCAGTTCTTC
d_gene: TRBD2; v_gene: TRBV10-1; abundance: once; j_gene: TRBJ2-3; CDR3aa: CASTGLDDIDTQYF; CDR3nt: TGCGCCAGCACGGGACTAGATGATATAGATACGCAGTATTTT
d_gene: TRBD2; v_gene: TRBV15; abundance: .; j_gene: TRBJ2-5; CDR3aa: CATAAGAIQETQYF; CDR3nt: TGTGCCACAGCAGCGGGAGCCATACAAGAGACCCAGTACTTC
d_gene: TRBD1; v_gene: TRBV30; abundance: .; j_gene: TRBJ1-2; CDR3aa: CASRDSLPYGYTF; CDR3nt: TGTGCCTCTAGGGACAGCCTGCCCTATGGCTACACCTTC
d_gene: TRBD2; v_gene: TRBV6-5; abundance: .; j_gene: TRBJ2-3; CDR3aa: CASSYTAGLTTDTQYF; CDR3nt: TGTGCCAGCAGCTACACAGCGGGACTCACCACAGATACGCAGTATTTT
d_gene: TRBD2; v_gene: TRBV30; abundance: .; j_gene: TRBJ2-5; CDR3aa: CAWSLGTSDPVAQYF; CDR3nt: TGTGCCTGGAGTTTAGGGACTAGCGATCCGGTGGCCCAGTACTTC
d_gene: .; v_gene: TRBV6-5; abundance: .; j_gene: TRBJ2-5; CDR3aa: CASRKGPGTETQYF; CDR3nt: TGTGCCAGCAGAAAGGGCCCGGGAACGGAGACCCAGTACTTC
d_gene: TRBD1; v_gene: TRBV18; abundance: .; j_gene: TRBJ1-6; CDR3aa: CASSSSGTGASPLHF; CDR3nt: TGTGCCAGCTCATCCTCCGGGACAGGGGCTTCACCCCTCCACTTT
d_gene: TRBD1; v_gene: TRBV5-1; abundance: .; j_gene: TRBJ1-1; CDR3aa: CASSLEGTANTEAFF; CDR3nt: TGCGCCAGCAGCTTGGAAGGGACAGCGAACACTGAAGCTTTCTTT
d_gene: .; v_gene: TRBV7-2; abundance: .; j_gene: TRBJ2-7; CDR3aa: CASSLDTGFEQYF; CDR3nt: TGTGCCAGCAGCTTAGATACAGGGTTCGAGCAGTACTTC
d_gene: .; v_gene: TRBV4-3; abundance: .; j_gene: TRBJ2-2; CDR3aa: CASSQARQDPTGELFF; CDR3nt: TGCGCCAGCAGCCAGGCCAGACAGGACCCCACCGGGGAGCTGTTTTTT
d_gene: TRBD2; v_gene: TRBV7-9; abundance: .; j_gene: TRBJ2-1; CDR3aa: CASSSSGSAGNEQFF; CDR3nt: TGTGCCAGCAGCTCTAGCGGGAGTGCGGGCAATGAGCAGTTCTTC
d_gene: .; v_gene: TRBV6-5; abundance: .; j_gene: TRBJ1-2; CDR3aa: CASSPAARGGYTF; CDR3nt: TGTGCCAGCAGCCCAGCAGCGCGGGGAGGCTACACCTTC
d_gene: TRBD1; v_gene: TRBV9; abundance: .; j_gene: TRBJ1-6; CDR3aa: CASSPRSGQGSSYNSPLHF; CDR3nt: TGTGCCAGCAGCCCGAGATCGGGACAGGGAAGCTCCTATAATTCACCCCTCCACTTT